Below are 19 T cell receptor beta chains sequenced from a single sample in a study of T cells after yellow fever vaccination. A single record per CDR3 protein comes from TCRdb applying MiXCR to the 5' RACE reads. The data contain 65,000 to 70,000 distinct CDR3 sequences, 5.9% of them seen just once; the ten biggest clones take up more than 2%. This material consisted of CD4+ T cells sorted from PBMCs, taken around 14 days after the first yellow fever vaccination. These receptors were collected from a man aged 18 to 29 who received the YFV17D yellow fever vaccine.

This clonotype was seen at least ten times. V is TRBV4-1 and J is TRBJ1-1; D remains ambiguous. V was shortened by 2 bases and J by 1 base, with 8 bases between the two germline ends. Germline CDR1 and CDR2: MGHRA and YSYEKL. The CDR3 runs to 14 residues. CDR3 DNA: TGCGCCAGCAGCCAATTGAGGGAGAACACTGAAGCTTTCTTT. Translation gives CASSQLRENTEAFF.

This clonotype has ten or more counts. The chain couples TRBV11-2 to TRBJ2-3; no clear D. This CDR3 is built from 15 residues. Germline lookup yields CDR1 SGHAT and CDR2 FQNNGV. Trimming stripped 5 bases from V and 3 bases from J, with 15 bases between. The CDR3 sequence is CASSPTARRTDTQYF. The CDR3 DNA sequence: TGTGCCAGCAGCCCAACGGCGCGCCGGACAGATACGCAGTATTTT.

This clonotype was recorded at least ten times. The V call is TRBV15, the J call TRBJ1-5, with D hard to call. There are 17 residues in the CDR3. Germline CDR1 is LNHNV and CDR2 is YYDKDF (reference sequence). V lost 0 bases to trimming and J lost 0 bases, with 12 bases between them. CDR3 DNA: TGTGCCACCAGCAGAGATTTTGGCCAGAATAGCAATCAGCCCCAGCATTTT. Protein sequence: CATSRDFGQNSNQPQHF.

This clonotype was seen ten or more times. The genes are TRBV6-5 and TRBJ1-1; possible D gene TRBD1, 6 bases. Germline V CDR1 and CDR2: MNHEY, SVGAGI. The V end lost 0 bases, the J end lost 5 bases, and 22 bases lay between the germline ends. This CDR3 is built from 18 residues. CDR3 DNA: TGTGCCAGCAGTTACTCGAGGGGTGGCGGGGGGCGATGGACTGAAGCTTTCTTT. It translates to CASSYSRGGGGRWTEAFF.

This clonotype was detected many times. The chain's CDR3 is CSARDRIPEQYF. CDR3 sequence (DNA): TGCAGTGCTAGAGATCGAATACCGGAGCAGTACTTC. The gene calls are TRBV20-1 and TRBJ2-7, with no clear D. Trimming took off 0 bases at V and 7 bases at J, with 10 bases between the two ends. Germline assignment: CDR1 DFQATT and CDR2 SNEGSKA (reference sequence). CDR3 length: 12 amino acids.

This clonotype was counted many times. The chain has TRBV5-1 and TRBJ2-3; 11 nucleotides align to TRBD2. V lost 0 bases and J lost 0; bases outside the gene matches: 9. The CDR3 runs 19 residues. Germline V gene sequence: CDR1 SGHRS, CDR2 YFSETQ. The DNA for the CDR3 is TGCGCCAGCAGCTTGGAACTAACTAGCGGGGGACTTAGCACAGATACGCAGTATTTT. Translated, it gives CASSLELTSGGLSTDTQYF.

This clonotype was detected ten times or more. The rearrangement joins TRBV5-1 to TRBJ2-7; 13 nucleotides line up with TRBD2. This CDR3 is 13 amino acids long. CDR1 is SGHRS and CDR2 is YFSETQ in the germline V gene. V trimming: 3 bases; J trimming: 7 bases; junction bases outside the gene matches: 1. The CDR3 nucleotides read TGCGCCAGCAGCTCGGGACTAGCGGGGGAGCAGTACGTC. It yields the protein CASSSGLAGEQYV.

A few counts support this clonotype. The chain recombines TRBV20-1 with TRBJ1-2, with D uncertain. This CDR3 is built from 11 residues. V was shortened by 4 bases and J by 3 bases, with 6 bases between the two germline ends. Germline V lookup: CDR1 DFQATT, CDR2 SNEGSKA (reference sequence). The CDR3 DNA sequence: TGCAGTGCTATAAGTCACTATGGCTACACCTTC. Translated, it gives CSAISHYGYTF.

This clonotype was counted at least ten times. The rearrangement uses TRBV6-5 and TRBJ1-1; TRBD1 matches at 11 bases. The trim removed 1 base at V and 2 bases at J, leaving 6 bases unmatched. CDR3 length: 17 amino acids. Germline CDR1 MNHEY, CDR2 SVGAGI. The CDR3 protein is CASSYLAGQGGNTEAFF. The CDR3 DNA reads TGTGCCAGCAGTTACTTAGCGGGACAGGGGGGAAACACTGAAGCTTTCTTT.

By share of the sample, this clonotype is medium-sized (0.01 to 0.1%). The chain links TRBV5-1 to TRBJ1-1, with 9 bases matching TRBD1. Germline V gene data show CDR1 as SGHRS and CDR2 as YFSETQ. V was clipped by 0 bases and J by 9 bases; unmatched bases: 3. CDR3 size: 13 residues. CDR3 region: CASSLGDRGKAFF. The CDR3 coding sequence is TGCGCCAGCAGCTTGGGCGACAGGGGGAAAGCTTTCTTT.

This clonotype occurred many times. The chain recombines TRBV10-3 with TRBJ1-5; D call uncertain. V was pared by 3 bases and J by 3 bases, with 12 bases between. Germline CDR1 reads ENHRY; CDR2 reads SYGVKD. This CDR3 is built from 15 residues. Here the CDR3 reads CAISERPEVNQPQHF. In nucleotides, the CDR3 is TGTGCCATCAGTGAACGGCCAGAAGTCAATCAGCCCCAGCATTTT.

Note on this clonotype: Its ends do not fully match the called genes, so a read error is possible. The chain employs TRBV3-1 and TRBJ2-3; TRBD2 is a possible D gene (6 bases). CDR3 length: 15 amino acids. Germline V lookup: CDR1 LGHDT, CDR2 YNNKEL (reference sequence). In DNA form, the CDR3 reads TGTGCCTGCAGCCAAGATACGGGGCGGGAAGATACGCAGTATTTT. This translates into CACSQDTGREDTQYF.

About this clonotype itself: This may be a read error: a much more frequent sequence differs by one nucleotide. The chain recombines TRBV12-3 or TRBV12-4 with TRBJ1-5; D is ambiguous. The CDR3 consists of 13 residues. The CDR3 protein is CACSLMQNQPQHF. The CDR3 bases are TGTGCCTGCAGTTTAATGCAGAATCAGCCCCAGCATTTT.

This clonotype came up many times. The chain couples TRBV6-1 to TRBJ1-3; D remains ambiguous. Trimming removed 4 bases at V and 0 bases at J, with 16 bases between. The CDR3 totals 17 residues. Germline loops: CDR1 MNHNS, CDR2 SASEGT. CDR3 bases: TGTGCCAGCAGTGGAGCTCTACAGCACTACTCTGGAAACACCATATATTTT. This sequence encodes CASSGALQHYSGNTIYF.

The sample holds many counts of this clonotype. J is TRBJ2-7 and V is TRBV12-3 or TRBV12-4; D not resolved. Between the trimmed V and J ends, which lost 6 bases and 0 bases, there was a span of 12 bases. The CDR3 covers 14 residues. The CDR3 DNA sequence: TGTGCCAGCAGCGTGACGGCGTTCTCCTACGAGCAGTACTTC. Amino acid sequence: CASSVTAFSYEQYF.

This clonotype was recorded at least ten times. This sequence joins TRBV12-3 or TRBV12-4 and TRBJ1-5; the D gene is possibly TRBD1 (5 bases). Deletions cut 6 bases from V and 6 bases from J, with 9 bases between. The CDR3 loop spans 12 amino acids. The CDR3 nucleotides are TGTGCCAGCAGCCAAAGGGGTCAGCCCCAGCATTTT. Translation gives CASSQRGQPQHF.

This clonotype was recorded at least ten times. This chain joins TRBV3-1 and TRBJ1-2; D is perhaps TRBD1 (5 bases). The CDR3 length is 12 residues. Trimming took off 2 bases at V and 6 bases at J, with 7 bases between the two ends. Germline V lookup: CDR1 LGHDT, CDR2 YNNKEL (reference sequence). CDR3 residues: CASSQTGDGYTF. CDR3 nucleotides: TGTGCCAGCAGCCAAACAGGCGATGGCTACACCTTC. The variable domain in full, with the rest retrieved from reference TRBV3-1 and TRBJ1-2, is DTAVSQTPKYLVTQMGNDKSIKCEQNLGHDTMYWYKQDSKKFLKIMFSYNNKELIINETVPNRFSPKSPDKAHLNLHINSLELGDSAVYFCASSQTGDGYTFGSGTRLTVV.

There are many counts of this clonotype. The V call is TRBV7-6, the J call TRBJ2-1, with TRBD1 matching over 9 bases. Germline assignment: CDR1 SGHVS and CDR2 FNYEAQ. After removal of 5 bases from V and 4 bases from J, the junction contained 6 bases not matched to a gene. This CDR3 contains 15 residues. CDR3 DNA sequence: TGTGCCAGCAGCAAGGGACAGGGTCCTTACAATGAGCAGTTCTTC. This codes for CASSKGQGPYNEQFF.

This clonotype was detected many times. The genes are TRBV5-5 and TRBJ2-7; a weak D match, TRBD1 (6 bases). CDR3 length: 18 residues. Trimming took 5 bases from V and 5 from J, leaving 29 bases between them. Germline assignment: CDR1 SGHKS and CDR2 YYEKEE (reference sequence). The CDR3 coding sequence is TGTGCCAGCAGTTTGCGGACAGCCTCACGGTCCTGGGGAGACGAGCAGTACTTC. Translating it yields CASSLRTASRSWGDEQYF.